The 4 T cell receptor beta chains given below trace back to one sample, sequenced in a study of PD-1 blockade in classical Hodgkin lymphoma. Each patient's relapse followed autologous stem cell transplantation, and brentuximab vedotin exposure varied. This table comes from immunoSEQ multiplex PCR, and its TCRdb copy is limited to in-frame clones, with some not included. Among around 66,000 clones listed, about 64% were seen once. The sequences come from peripheral blood mononuclear cells (PBMCs), collected before the second cycle of nivolumab. These receptors were obtained from a human donor with classical Hodgkin lymphoma.

CDR3 coding DNA: TGTGCCAGCAGCTTAGGTTCCGGGACAGGGGACGAAGCTTTCTTT. Translated, it gives CASSLGSGTGDEAFF. This chain joins TRBV11-3 and TRBJ1-1; TRBD1 aligns across 10 bases. Germline V CDR1 and CDR2: SGHNT, YENEEA. The V segment lost 1 base and the J segment 8 bases; nucleotides outside the gene matches: 7. The CDR3 is made up of 15 amino acids.

The rearrangement links TRBV10-2 to TRBJ2-7; 8 bases match TRBD2. J gave up 3 bases and V 7 bases, and 8 bases lay outside the gene matches. The CDR3 sequence is 14 residues long. The germline V gene encodes CDR1 WSHSY and CDR2 SAAADI. As DNA, the CDR3 is TGCGCCAGCACCACCAGCGGGGGTGGCTACGAGCAGTACTTC. Encoded protein: CASTTSGGGYEQYF.

The rearrangement joins TRBV28 to TRBJ1-1; perhaps TRBD1 as D (5 bases). CDR1 and CDR2 from the germline V gene are MDHEN and SYDVKM. This CDR3 is 17 amino acids long. Trimming took 7 bases from V and 0 from J, leaving 21 bases between them. The CDR3, as DNA: TGTGCCAGCACCTCCTATGTATGGGGGTTCATGAACACTGAAGCTTTCTTT. Translation: CASTSYVWGFMNTEAFF.

This chain links TRBV10-2 with TRBJ2-1; 7 bases match TRBD1. The length of the CDR3 is 14 residues. V gave up 3 bases and J gave up 6 bases; unmatched junction bases: 5. CDR1 is WSHSY and CDR2 is SAAADI in the germline V gene. The CDR3 sequence: CASSDVGQINEQFF. CDR3 nucleotide sequence: TGCGCCAGCAGTGATGTGGGACAGATCAATGAGCAGTTCTTC.